The 31 T cell receptor beta chains in this list originate from one sample, sequenced in a study of response to subunit inactivated influenza vaccine. Via MiXCR, TCRdb re-called the RT-PCR reads, giving one row per CDR3 protein. The sample lists hundreds of thousands of distinct CDR3 sequences, around a sixth occurring once. Sequencing used PBMCs from blood, obtained roughly 13 days after vaccination. Receptors originate from a man aged 45-60 years who received an inactivated influenza vaccine.

This clonotype was counted only a few times. The chain's CDR3 is CASRGDRGTDTQYF. The DNA of the CDR3 is TGTGCCAGCAGGGGGGACAGGGGAACAGATACGCAGTATTTT. V and J are TRBV12-3 or TRBV12-4 and TRBJ2-3; 10 bases line up with TRBD1. The V gene end was trimmed by 6 bases and the J gene end by 3 bases; junction bases not matched to a gene: 3. The CDR3 has 14 amino acids.

This clonotype has just a few counts. The rearrangement links TRBV20-1 to TRBJ2-1; D is perhaps TRBD2 (6 bases). This CDR3 has 15 residues. The ends were cut back, 0 bases at V and 4 bases at J, with 13 bases in the middle. CDR1 DFQATT and CDR2 SNEGSKA come from the germline V gene (reference sequence). CDR3 coding DNA: TGCAGTGCTAGAGATGTACGGGGGAAATACAATGAGCAGTTCTTC. As protein: CSARDVRGKYNEQFF.

This clonotype was seen a handful of times. The chain recombines TRBV12-3 or TRBV12-4 with TRBJ1-2; no clear D gene. V lost 3 bases and J lost 8, with 13 bases in between. This CDR3 is built from 13 residues. The CDR3 nucleotides are TGTGCCAGCAGTTTCCTCCTTGGAGGAGGCTACACCTTC. Its protein is CASSFLLGGGYTF.

The V gene is TRBV14, the J gene TRBJ1-1, with 9 nucleotides matching TRBD1. This CDR3 comprises 17 residues. Germline trimming cut 4 bases from V and 6 bases from J; bases unmatched to any gene: 15. CDR1 is SGHDN, CDR2 FVKESK, per germline. The CDR3 DNA reads TGTGCCAGCAGCCGTGAACAGGGGGCAGGTTTGGTCGCTGAAGCTTTCTTT. As protein: CASSREQGAGLVAEAFF.

This chain links TRBV12-3 or TRBV12-4 with TRBJ1-1, with TRBD1 matching 8 bases. V trimming: 2 bases; J trimming: 10 bases; junction bases outside the gene matches: 9. This CDR3 contains 14 residues. The CDR3 protein is CASSLIGGQGRAFF. The CDR3 DNA follows: TGTGCCAGCAGTTTAATTGGAGGACAGGGTCGAGCTTTCTTT.

The V gene is TRBV5-5, the J gene TRBJ2-5, with 7 bases fitting TRBD1. The germline V gene encodes CDR1 SGHKS and CDR2 YYEKEE (reference sequence). The CDR3 covers 16 residues. V trimming: 2 bases; J trimming: 1 base; junction bases outside the gene matches: 8. The CDR3 nucleotides read TGTGCCAGCAGCTTTCCTAGGACAGGCGGCCAAGAGACCCAGTACTTC. Translation gives CASSFPRTGGQETQYF.

V gene TRBV5-1 combines with J gene TRBJ2-5; 7 nucleotides align to TRBD1. The CDR3 runs 15 residues. Trimming removed 0 bases from V and 4 bases from J; junction bases left unmatched: 6. Germline CDR1 reads SGHRS; CDR2 reads YFSETQ. CDR3 loop: CASSLAVGGLETQYF. The DNA for the CDR3 is TGCGCCAGCAGCTTGGCGGTAGGGGGCTTAGAGACCCAGTACTTC.

This clonotype was seen a handful of times. This sequence joins TRBV7-9 and TRBJ2-7; TRBD1 or TRBD2 may be the D gene (6 bases each). Germline V gene sequence: CDR1 SEHNR, CDR2 FQNEAQ (reference sequence). The CDR3 covers 14 residues. V was trimmed by 8 bases and J by 0 bases, leaving 14 bases between them. The CDR3 region has the DNA TGTGCCAGCGAAGTAGGGGGGTTCTCCTACGAGCAGTACTTC. Translating gives CASEVGGFSYEQYF. Full variable domain (remainder filled in from reference TRBV7-9 and TRBJ2-7): DTGVSQNPRHKITKRGQNVTFRCDPISEHNRLYWYRQTLGQGPEFLTYFQNEAQLEKSRLLSDRFSAERPKGSFSTLEIQRTEQGDSAMYLCASEVGGFSYEQYFGPGTRLTVT.

This clonotype has a handful of counts. The CDR3 reads CASSLPSGPLDTQYF. In DNA form, the CDR3 reads TGTGCCAGCAGCTTGCCTAGCGGACCCTTAGATACGCAGTATTTT. The V call is TRBV5-5, the J call TRBJ2-3, with 7 bases lining up with TRBD2. Germline-derived CDR1 and CDR2 are SGHKS and YYEKEE (reference sequence). V shed 1 base and J 5 bases; nucleotides not matched to a gene: 7. The length of the CDR3 is 15 residues. Based on the CDR3 plus reference TRBV5-5 and TRBJ2-3, the full variable domain is DAGVTQSPTHLIKTRGQQVTLRCSPISGHKSVSWYQQVLGQGPQFIFQYYEKEERGRGNFPDRFSARQFPNYSSELNVNALLLGDSALYLCASSLPSGPLDTQYFGPGTRLTVL.

This clonotype showed up just a few times. The rearrangement uses TRBV4-1 and TRBJ1-4, with D possibly matching TRBD1 (6 bases). Trimming left V 4 bases short and J 6 bases short, with 18 bases between. This CDR3 spans 16 amino acids. Germline V gene lookup returns CDR1 MGHRA and CDR2 YSYEKL. CDR3 bases: TGCGCCAGCAGCCCCTTTTTGAGGGGGGCGGATGAAAAACTGTTTTTT. Protein: CASSPFLRGADEKLFF.

The V gene is TRBV12-3 or TRBV12-4, the J gene TRBJ2-7; D gene unclear. Trimming took 3 bases from V and 3 from J, leaving 9 bases between them. This CDR3 contains 13 residues. The CDR3 sequence is CASSFRWGYEQYF. Here the CDR3 DNA reads TGTGCCAGCAGTTTTCGCTGGGGCTACGAGCAGTACTTC.

The chain has TRBV3-1 and TRBJ2-7; tentative D call: TRBD2 (5 bases). The length of the CDR3 is 14 residues. The germline V gene has CDR1 LGHDT and CDR2 YNNKEL (reference sequence). The V gene lost 0 bases and the J gene lost 5 bases, with 11 bases spanning the gap. In DNA, the CDR3 is TGTGCCAGCAGCCAAGAAGGGAGTCGGAACGAGCAGTACTTC. This codes for CASSQEGSRNEQYF.

In the case of this clonotype: At one end the junction does not follow the germline gene, possibly because of a read error. This chain joins TRBV6-2 or TRBV6-3 and TRBJ2-7; 7 positions agree with TRBD2. This CDR3 is 15 amino acids long. Germline V lookup: CDR1 MNHEY, CDR2 SVGEGT. The CDR3 loop reads CASSYGLGKTYEQYF. The CDR3 nucleotides are TGCGCCAGCAGTTACGGACTAGGAAAGACCTACGAGCAGTACTTC.

This clonotype was counted between two and nine times. The CDR3 DNA is TGTGCCAGCAGTTACTCGATTTTAGCGGTTGGTGAGACCCAGTACTTC. This codes for CASSYSILAVGETQYF. This chain uses TRBV6-5 with TRBJ2-5; tentatively, D is TRBD2 (6 bases). V lost 0 bases and J 5 bases, leaving 16 bases between the germline ends. Germline V gives CDR1 MNHEY, CDR2 SVGAGI. The CDR3 is made up of 16 amino acids.

The chain is built from TRBV5-6 and TRBJ2-3, with D perhaps matching TRBD1 or TRBD2 (6 bases each). Trimming stripped 3 bases from V and 0 bases from J, with 8 bases between. This CDR3 has 14 amino acids. CDR1 is SGHDT and CDR2 is YYEEEE in the germline V gene. The CDR3 loop reads CASSSGASTDTQYF. CDR3 nucleotide sequence: TGTGCCAGCAGCTCGGGGGCGAGCACAGATACGCAGTATTTT.

The rearrangement uses TRBV18 and TRBJ2-7; D gene ambiguous. Trimming removed 4 bases from V and 5 bases from J, with 9 bases in between. The CDR3 length is 12 residues. The germline gives CDR1 KGHSH, CDR2 LQKENI. The CDR3 reads CASSRGINEQYF. The CDR3 region has the DNA TGTGCCAGCTCACGAGGCATAAACGAGCAGTACTTC.

This clonotype was picked up a small number of times. The chain is built from TRBV5-4 and TRBJ1-1; 10 bases agree with TRBD1. J gave up 7 bases and V 2 bases, and 5 bases lay outside the gene matches. Germline V lookup: CDR1 SGHNT, CDR2 YYREEE (reference sequence). The CDR3 is 14 residues long. The CDR3 DNA reads TGTGCCAGCAGCTTCGGGACAGGGGTGGTTGAAGCTTTCTTT. Amino acids: CASSFGTGVVEAFF.

There are a few counts of this clonotype. This chain links TRBV30 with TRBJ1-2; 7 positions match TRBD1. The CDR3 consists of 13 residues. The germline V gene has CDR1 GTSNPN and CDR2 SVGIG (reference sequence). V gave up 3 bases and J gave up 7 bases; unmatched junction bases: 8. The DNA for the CDR3 is TGTGCCTGGAGCTCAGCCAGGGGGTCTGGCTACACCTTC. Translating it yields CAWSSARGSGYTF.

The V and J genes are TRBV10-3 and TRBJ2-3, with D uncertain. Deletions cut 7 bases from V and 0 bases from J, with 8 bases between. This CDR3 is 13 amino acids long. Germline V gene sequence: CDR1 ENHRY, CDR2 SYGVKD. CDR3 nucleotides: TGTGCCATCAAAGAGACTAGCACAGATACGCAGTATTTT. The encoded protein is CAIKETSTDTQYF.

A note on this clonotype: The germline gene is not matched at one end of the junction; a read error may be the cause. The J gene is TRBJ2-2, the V gene TRBV7-7; a possible D gene is TRBD1 (6 bases). CDR1 and CDR2 from the germline V gene are SSHAT and FNYEAQ (reference sequence). This CDR3 has 15 amino acids. CDR3 sequence (DNA): TGTGCTAGCAGCAAAGGACAGAGGAACACCGGGGAGCTGTTTTTT. Its translation is CASSKGQRNTGELFF.

The genes are TRBV3-1 and TRBJ2-5; 16 bases map to TRBD2. The CDR3 runs to 16 residues. The germline V gene has CDR1 LGHDT and CDR2 YNNKEL (reference sequence). Losses at the gene ends were 3 bases for V and 6 bases for J; bases not matched to a gene: 4. CDR3 protein: CASSQGLAGGQKTQYF. CDR3 DNA: TGTGCCAGCAGCCAGGGACTAGCGGGGGGGCAGAAGACCCAGTACTTC.

The V gene is TRBV29-1, the J gene TRBJ2-1; 7 nucleotides agree with TRBD2. J was trimmed by 5 bases and V by 2 bases; bases with no gene match: 15. Germline V lookup: CDR1 SQVTM, CDR2 ANQGSEA. This CDR3 region has 17 residues. This chain's CDR3 is CSVEPPLAPLPDNEQFF. CDR3 nucleotide sequence: TGCAGCGTTGAACCCCCACTAGCGCCCCTACCCGACAATGAGCAGTTCTTC.

This clonotype was detected ten times or more. This sequence joins TRBV11-2 and TRBJ1-6; D is uncertain. This CDR3 is built from 15 residues. CDR1 SGHAT and CDR2 FQNNGV come from the germline V gene. The ends were cut back, 0 bases at V and 7 bases at J, with 10 bases in the middle. The CDR3 DNA reads TGTGCCAGCAGCTTAGATAGGTGGGAGAATTCACCCCTCCACTTT. It is translated as CASSLDRWENSPLHF.

This rearrangement joins TRBV29-1 to TRBJ2-1; D is perhaps TRBD2 (5 bases). Trimming cost V 4 bases and J 10 bases, with 17 bases left between them. The germline V gene encodes CDR1 SQVTM and CDR2 ANQGSEA. CDR3 length: 13 residues. CDR3 bases: TGCAGCGTTGGTCCAGCGGATAGGTGGGAGCAGTTCTTC. Its translation: CSVGPADRWEQFF.

This clonotype was detected only a few times. Germline is not matched at one junction end, which may reflect a read error. This sequence joins TRBV29-1 and TRBJ2-7; a weak D match, TRBD1 (6 bases). Germline CDR1 and CDR2: SQVTM and ANQGSEA. The CDR3 has 13 residues. The CDR3 coding sequence is TGCAGCGTGGAGGCAGGGGCTACCTACGGGCAGTACTTC. Its translation is CSVEAGATYGQYF.

The chain joins TRBV28 to TRBJ1-2; D might be TRBD1 (5 bases). The CDR3 covers 15 residues. CDR1 is MDHEN, CDR2 SYDVKM, per germline. V was cut by 5 bases and J by 1 base, with 14 bases left in between. The CDR3 DNA is TGTGCCAGCAGTACACCAGGGTCCCGTAACTATGGCTACACCTTC. Encoded protein: CASSTPGSRNYGYTF.

The table lists this clonotype with a few counts. V is TRBV12-3 or TRBV12-4 and J is TRBJ2-6, with 9 bases identical to TRBD1. The CDR3 spans 17 residues. V shed 6 bases and J 0 bases; nucleotides not matched to a gene: 6. This chain's CDR3 is CASRTGTGTSGANVLTF. CDR3 in DNA: TGTGCCAGCAGAACCGGGACAGGGACCTCTGGGGCCAACGTCCTGACTTTC.

This clonotype was detected only a few times. This sequence joins TRBV5-5 and TRBJ2-7, with 10 nucleotides matching TRBD1. CDR3 length: 17 amino acids. After removal of 0 bases from V and 1 base from J, the junction contained 7 bases not matched to a gene. In germline, CDR1 is SGHKS, CDR2 YYEKEE (reference sequence). This CDR3 is CASSLAVGDRGSYEQYF. The CDR3 DNA follows: TGTGCCAGCAGCTTGGCCGTGGGGGACAGGGGTTCCTACGAGCAGTACTTC.

This clonotype was picked up a small number of times. The DNA for the CDR3 is TGCAGTGCTAGCCCCCTAGCGGATACAGAGACCCAGTACTTC. Translation gives CSASPLADTETQYF. The V call is TRBV20-1, the J call TRBJ2-5; 7 nucleotides line up with TRBD2. Per the germline V gene, CDR1 is DFQATT and CDR2 is SNEGSKA (reference sequence). The V segment lost 3 bases and the J segment 4 bases; nucleotides outside the gene matches: 8. This CDR3 has 14 amino acids.

This rearrangement joins TRBV12-3 or TRBV12-4 to TRBJ2-1; no reliable D call. The CDR3 has 13 residues. V was shortened by 1 base and J by 14 bases, with 15 bases between the two germline ends. The chain's CDR3 is CASSLGPGLVEFF. CDR3 nucleotides: TGTGCCAGCAGTTTAGGACCGGGCCTAGTAGAGTTCTTC.

This clonotype was counted between two and nine times. V and J are TRBV5-1 and TRBJ2-2; TRBD1 matches at 9 bases. The CDR3 runs to 15 residues. From germline, CDR1 is SGHRS and CDR2 YFSETQ. The trim removed 3 bases at V and 5 bases at J, leaving 5 bases unmatched. The CDR3 sequence: CASSSIQGATGELFF. In DNA form, the CDR3 reads TGCGCCAGCAGCTCAATACAGGGGGCTACCGGGGAGCTGTTTTTT.